This TCR beta chain was captured by sequencing in a study of blood T cell repertoires in COVID-19. Overall study context: COVID-19 samples, acute and convalescent, were from the United States, Italy and Spain. PBMCs, B-cell-depleted T cells, or T cells provided the cDNA or gDNA that made up the material.

In the authors' methods: Nucleated cell counts were estimated from reference gene primer amplification. Sequenced by immunoSEQ multiplex PCR; TCRdb stores in-frame clones only, minus some. Clone size and the V and J calls come from that table; the DNA yielded D and trimming. The sample carries 45,000 to 65,000 clones, more than 80% recorded once. CDR1 is KGHSH, CDR2 LQKENI, per germline. V dropped 2 bases and J dropped 3; count of bases not matched to a gene: 1. The CDR3 extends over 15 amino acids. This clone was counted a single time. Other DNA variants within this sample encode the same CDR3. The rearrangement uses TRBV18 and TRBJ2-2; TRBD1 agrees at 9 bases. What was sequenced was peripheral blood. The sequence derives from a human donor in a cohort sampled during active COVID-19. CDR3 sequence reads: CASSPRQGDTGELFF. The CDR3 DNA sequence: TGTGCCAGCTCACCAAGACAGGGGGACACCGGGGAGCTGTTTTTT. Full variable domain (rest looked up from reference TRBV18 and TRBJ2-2): NAGVMQNPRHLVRRRGQEARLRCSPMKGHSHVYWYRQLPEEGLKFMVYLQKENIIDESGMPKERFSAEFPKEGPSILRIQQVVRGDSAAYFCASSPRQGDTGELFFGEGSRLTVL.